The rows below give T cell receptor beta chains drawn from one sample of a study of monozygotic twins with inflammatory bowel disease. From the 5' RACE reads, TCRdb lists one entry per CDR3 protein and no DNA. The table for this sample gives more than 75,000 distinct CDR3 sequences. The specimen was blood. Receptor source: a human donor with ulcerative colitis or Crohn's disease, or a healthy co-twin of an affected twin (not recorded which). The CDR3 runs from the conserved cysteine through the conserved F or W. A clone size is listed for some rows: how often the clone was seen (once, few, many), or a class if it is expanded.

>TRBJ2-7|TRBV20-1|NA|14
CSASAGDLTYEQYF
>TRBJ2-7|TRBV20-1|NA|13
CSAPLRQSYEQYF
>TRBJ2-7|TRBV27|NA|14
CASSFGRASYEQYF
>TRBJ1-1|TRBV7-3|NA|15
CASSLFGGVNTEAFF
>TRBJ1-4|TRBV7-2|NA|15
CASSLDGQGNEKLFF
>TRBJ2-7|TRBV20-1|NA|16
CSARSLAGVSFYEQYF
>TRBJ1-2|TRBV10-3|NA|13
CAISFGQGDGYTF
>TRBJ1-1|TRBV5-1|NA|16
CASSLNPQGRNTEAFF
>TRBJ2-3|TRBV7-6|NA|15
CASSRTSSSTDTQYF
>TRBJ1-1|TRBV12-3/TRBV12-4|NA|12
CASSLMGREALF
>TRBJ2-7|TRBV2|NA|18
CASSVNVNDSPRSYEQYF
>TRBJ2-7|TRBV20-1|NA|13
CSAFWDTAYEQYF
>TRBJ1-1|TRBV5-1|NA|16
CASSLVGNQGGTEAFF
>TRBJ1-1|TRBV12-3/TRBV12-4|NA|12
CASSFGYTEAFF
>TRBJ2-2|TRBV20-1|NA|15
CSARPGADLTGELFF
>TRBJ2-2|TRBV5-6|NA|15
CASSRPGVNTGELFF
>TRBJ1-5|TRBV6-1|NA|14
CASSERLGNQPQHF
>TRBJ2-7|TRBV25-1|NA|14
CASSSRGRVYEQYF
>TRBJ1-1|TRBV12-3/TRBV12-4|NA|15
CASSPMEGLGTEAFF
>TRBJ2-6|TRBV7-3|NA|15
CASSLMRSGANVLTF
>TRBJ2-1|TRBV19|NA|16
CASSMYRRQGFNEQFF
>TRBJ1-2|TRBV7-9|NA|13
CASSLTGDYGYTF
>TRBJ2-1|TRBV27|NA|17
CASSLTVLAGGRREQFF
>TRBJ1-5|TRBV20-1|NA|13
CSASGAIDQPQHF
>TRBJ1-2|TRBV5-6|NA|17
CASSSAAQGAFSYGYTF
>TRBJ1-4|TRBV12-3/TRBV12-4|medium-sized|13
CASSLANNEKLFF
>TRBJ1-2|TRBV4-1|NA|15
CASSQGRGQNYGYTF
>TRBJ2-5|TRBV3-1|NA|13
CASSQEGWETQYF
>TRBJ1-2|TRBV18|NA|16
CASSPPGLESNYGYTF
>TRBJ1-6|TRBV7-6|NA|16
CASSSAPAGNNSPLHF
>TRBJ1-4|TRBV20-1|NA|14
CSATARTGNEKLFF
>TRBJ1-2|TRBV5-1|NA|14
CASSVRAGNYGYTF
>TRBJ2-3|TRBV5-4|NA|18
CASSLGPPGGTSTDTQYF
>TRBJ1-6|TRBV10-2|NA|18
CASSLILTGESNNSPLHF
>TRBJ2-7|TRBV3-1|NA|13
CASSRQTGVEQYF
>TRBJ2-1|TRBV10-3|NA|14
CAINSDREGGEQFF
>TRBJ1-2|TRBV14|NA|13
CASSPHGDYGYTF
>TRBJ2-1|TRBV20-1|NA|15
CSARGTVKGLYEQFF
>TRBJ1-1|TRBV7-3|NA|16
CASSPRGGTGDTEAFF
>TRBJ2-5|TRBV7-3|NA|15
CASSLRGGVGETQYF
>TRBJ2-3|TRBV7-8|NA|16
CASSLLAGGSTDTQYF
>TRBJ2-2|TRBV7-9|NA|14
CASSAGQHTGELFF
>TRBJ2-1|TRBV12-3/TRBV12-4|NA|15
CASSPSLGDFYEQFF
>TRBJ1-1|TRBV11-2|NA|12
CAGRRANTEAFF
>TRBJ1-5|TRBV28|NA|19
CASSGWKDLLTAINQPQHF
>TRBJ1-4|TRBV11-2|NA|15
CASSPYSAPNEKLFF
>TRBJ2-5|TRBV29-1|NA|12
CSVRLTQETQYF
>TRBJ2-5|TRBV5-1|NA|16
CASSSTGQGNSETQYF
>TRBJ1-5|TRBV6-1|NA|14
CASARALGDQPQHF
>TRBJ2-7|TRBV3-1|NA|14
CASSQDDRIYEQYF
>TRBJ1-6|TRBV6-1|NA|15
CASIVGDTNNSPLHF
>TRBJ2-1|TRBV20-1|NA|16
CSFVRSDEISYNEQFF
>TRBJ2-3|TRBV18|NA|16
CASSSPGGTFTDTQYF